Following are 3 T cell receptor beta chains from one sample sequenced in a study of blood T cell repertoires in COVID-19. The data were produced by immunoSEQ multiplex PCR, yet TCRdb's version contains in-frame clones alone and is incomplete. The sample has 180,000 or so clones, about four fifths seen once. Sequencing was carried out using PBMCs or T cells enriched from blood (not recorded which). Receptors were obtained from a man aged 50 or older who had recovered from COVID-19.

The genes are TRBV7-8 and TRBJ1-5, with D possibly TRBD1 on 6 matching bases. Trimming took 2 bases from V and 2 from J, leaving 10 bases between them. The CDR3 is 15 residues long. Germline V gene data show CDR1 as SGHVS and CDR2 as FQNEAQ. This CDR3 reads CASSLRSGGNQPQHF. CDR3 coding DNA: TGTGCCAGCAGCTTACGATCAGGGGGCAATCAGCCCCAGCATTTT.

The CDR3 here is CASSQDRVGVGYTF. As DNA, the CDR3 is TGTGCCAGCAGCCAAGACAGGGTGGGTGTGGGCTACACCTTC. V and J are TRBV3-1 (or the pseudogene TRBV3-2) and TRBJ1-2, with a possible D match to TRBD1 (5 bases). V was cut by 0 bases and J by 8 bases, with 13 bases left in between. This CDR3 spans 14 amino acids. Germline assignment: CDR1 LGHDT and CDR2 YNNKEL (reference sequence).

This clone appeared a few times. The V call is TRBV10-3, the J call TRBJ2-3; TRBD2 matches at 8 bases. The CDR3 sequence is 15 residues long. Germline CDR1 and CDR2: ENHRY and SYGVKD. Trimming cost V 10 bases and J 6 bases; bases outside gene matches: 15. The CDR3 region is CATDPKAGEGDTQYF. The CDR3 nucleotides read TGTGCCACCGACCCTAAAGCGGGGGAGGGGGATACGCAGTATTTT.